The present entry profiles one TCR beta chain with its context. Its antigen is as yet unknown. The time point: newly diagnosed GD, antithyroid drugs for less than 3 months. Construction of the TCR library relied on RNA isolated from PBMCs. Patients met American Thyroid Association criteria for Graves' disease. The data derive from a study of regulatory T cells in long-lasting Graves disease. Across the whole study: Antithyroid drug exposure in newly diagnosed Graves' patients had lasted under 3 months. Study observations and caveats: It was in persistent disease that TRBV28, TRBJ1-2 and TRBJ2-5 were favored.

Arm-PCR of CDR3 regions and iRepertoire HTBI primers were used to build TCR beta libraries. TCRdb processed the multiplex PCR reads anew with MiXCR; each CDR3 protein has one entry. The sample holds about 310,000 distinct CDR3 sequences; 15% to 20% are singletons and the top ten take less than 40%. V was cut by 4 bases and J by 6 bases, with 16 bases left in between. The CDR3 loop spans 14 amino acids. Germline CDR1 and CDR2: MDHEN and SYDVKM. The chain recombines TRBV28 with TRBJ2-7; no firm D call. This clonotype was obtained from a female donor with Graves disease. This sample comprised peripheral blood mononuclear cells (PBMCs), obtained at new diagnosis, from a patient treated with antithyroid drugs. In nucleotides, the CDR3 is TGTGCCAGCAGTTCGTTTCGGGTGGGCGGCGAGCAGTACTTC. Residues: CASSSFRVGGEQYF.